A single sample gave rise to the 5 T cell receptor beta chains below, sequenced in a study of molecular identifiers for immune sequencing clone quantification. TCRdb called the PCR reads again in MiXCR, with one record for every CDR3 protein. The sample holds approximately 630,000 distinct CDR3 sequences, around 25% seen once. Material for sequencing was naive CD8+ T cells from blood, with Jurkat cell RNA spiked in. Subset noted: FACS-sorted CD8+CD4-CCR7+CD45RA+ naive T cells. Receptors were obtained from a human donor in good health. Some libraries in this study had Jurkat cell RNA spiked in.

In this sample, this clonotype turned up many times. The chain uses TRBV4-3 and TRBJ2-7, with D perhaps TRBD2 (5 bases). Between the trimmed V and J ends, which lost 0 bases and 2 bases, there was a span of 17 bases. Germline assignment: CDR1 LGHNA and CDR2 YSLEER. The CDR3 length is 17 residues. The CDR3 nucleotides read TGCGCCAGCAGCCAAGATATTAATCAGCGGAGCGCCTACGAGCAGTACTTC. Its translation is CASSQDINQRSAYEQYF.

Concerning this clonotype itself: A read error is possible here, since a much larger clone lies one base away. This chain links TRBV19 with TRBJ2-5; D remains unclear. The germline CDR1 and CDR2 sequences are LNHDA and SQIVND (reference sequence). V was trimmed by 5 bases and J by 5 bases, leaving 18 bases between them. The CDR3 length is 15 residues. CDR3 loop: CASSPEWFLAETQYF. CDR3 sequence (DNA): TGTGCCAGTAGTCCCGAGTGGTTCCTGGCCGAGACCCAGTACTTC. Supplemented by reference TRBV19 and TRBJ2-5, the full variable domain reads DGGITQSPKYLFRKEGQNVTLSCEQNLNHDAMYWYRQDPGQGLRLIYYSQIVNDFQKGDIAEGYSVSREKKESFPLTVTSAQKNPTAFYLCASSPEWFLAETQYFGPGTRLLVL.

This clonotype showed up just a few times. The chain combines TRBV20-1 with TRBJ2-7; 7 positions match TRBD1. The CDR3 spans 13 residues. Germline V gives CDR1 DFQATT, CDR2 SNEGSKA (reference sequence). Germline trimming cut 6 bases from V and 3 bases from J; bases unmatched to any gene: 8. The CDR3 bases are TGCAGTGCCAACAGGGGCTTGGACTACGAGCAGTACTTC. Its protein product is CSANRGLDYEQYF.

This chain connects TRBV20-1 to TRBJ2-7; 8 nucleotides match TRBD1. The length of the CDR3 is 14 residues. Germline V gene sequence: CDR1 DFQATT, CDR2 SNEGSKA (reference sequence). Trimming took 6 bases from V and 2 from J; bases not matched to a gene: 9. CDR3: CSAARDRLTYEQYF. The CDR3 bases are TGCAGTGCGGCCCGGGACAGGCTAACCTACGAGCAGTACTTC.

The chain recombines TRBV2 with TRBJ2-5, with D possibly called TRBD1 or TRBD2 (6 bases each). Germline V gene lookup returns CDR1 SNHLY and CDR2 FYNNEI. The CDR3 extends over 12 amino acids. Trimming took 9 bases from V and 5 from J, leaving 13 bases between them. The CDR3 region has the DNA TGTGCCAGGGAGGGGGAGGACGAGACCCAGTACTTC. Translating it yields CAREGEDETQYF.